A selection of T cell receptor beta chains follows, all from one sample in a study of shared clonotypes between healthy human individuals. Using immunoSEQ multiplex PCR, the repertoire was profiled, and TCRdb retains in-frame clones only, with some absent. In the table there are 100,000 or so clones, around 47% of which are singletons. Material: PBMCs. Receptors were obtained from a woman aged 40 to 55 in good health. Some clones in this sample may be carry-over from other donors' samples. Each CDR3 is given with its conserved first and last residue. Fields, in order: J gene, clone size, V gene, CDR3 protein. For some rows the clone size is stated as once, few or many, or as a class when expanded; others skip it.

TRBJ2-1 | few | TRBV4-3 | CASSQEGAGSGNEQFF
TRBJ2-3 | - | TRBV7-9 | CASNIAGASTDTQYF
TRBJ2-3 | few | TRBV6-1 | CASSDSTGADTQYF
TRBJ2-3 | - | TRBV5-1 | CATNTGLTDTQYF
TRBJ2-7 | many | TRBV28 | CASSFRRYEQYF
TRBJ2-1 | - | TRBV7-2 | CASSLWATSGSSYNEQFF
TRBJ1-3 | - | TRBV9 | CASSNIPGGRGTIYF
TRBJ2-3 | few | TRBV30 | CAWSTGLAGGGDTQYF
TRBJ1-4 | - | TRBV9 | CASSVDPGARGEKLFF
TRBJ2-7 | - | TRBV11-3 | CASSRTVSSYEQYF
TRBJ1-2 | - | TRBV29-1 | CSALPQTNYGYTF
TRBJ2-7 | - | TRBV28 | CASSLVGYEQYF
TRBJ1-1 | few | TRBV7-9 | CASSPRGGSQYTEAFF
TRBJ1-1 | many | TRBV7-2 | CASSFYTEAFF
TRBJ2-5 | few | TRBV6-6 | CASSYSGGETQYF
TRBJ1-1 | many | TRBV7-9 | CASSPGTGRPMNTEAFF
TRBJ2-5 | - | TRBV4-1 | CASSRPSGGVETQYF
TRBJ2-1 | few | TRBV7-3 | CASSPTSGEQFF
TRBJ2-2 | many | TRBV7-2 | CASSLELAGNTGELFF
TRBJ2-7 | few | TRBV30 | CAWSVSRESYEQYF
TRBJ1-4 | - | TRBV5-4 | CASSLGDRATEKLFF
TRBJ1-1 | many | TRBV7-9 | CASSLGNRRGVAFF
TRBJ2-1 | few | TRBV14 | CASSRVGSYNEQFF
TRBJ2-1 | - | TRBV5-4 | CASSLPLGRNEQFF
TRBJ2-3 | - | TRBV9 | CASSVTSTDTQYF
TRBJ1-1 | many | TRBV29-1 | CSVEGGGNTEAFF
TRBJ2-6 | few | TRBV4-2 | CASSQRANVLTF
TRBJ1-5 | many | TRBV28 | CASSPGTGGQPQHF
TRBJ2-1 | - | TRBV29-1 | CSDLLEQFF
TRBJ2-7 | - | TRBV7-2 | CASRSSGRANYEQYF
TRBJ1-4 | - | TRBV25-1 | CASSEWSGVEKLFF
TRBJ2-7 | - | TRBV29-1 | CSAGLAGGEQYF
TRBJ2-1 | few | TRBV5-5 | CASSLDLAGGQNEQFF
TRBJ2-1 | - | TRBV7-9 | CASSSMGLVEDEQFF
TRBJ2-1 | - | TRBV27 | CASSSISTDYYNEQFF
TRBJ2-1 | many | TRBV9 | CASSPGLAGVESYNEQFF
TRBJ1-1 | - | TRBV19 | CASSPLRVANTEAFF
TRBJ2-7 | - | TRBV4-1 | CASGQDGRYEQYF
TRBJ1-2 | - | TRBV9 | CASTMGQGDNYGYTF
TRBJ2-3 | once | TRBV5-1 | CASSSGQADTQYF
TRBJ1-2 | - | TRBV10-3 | CAISERGASTDGYTF